The source of this TCR beta chain is a study of blood T cell repertoires in COVID-19. The overall study: COVID-19 samples from acute and convalescent phases originated in the United States, Italy and Spain. PBMCs, B-cell-depleted T cells, or T cells were the source of the cDNA or gDNA that made up the material.

In the authors' methods: Amplification of reference gene primers was used by the study to estimate nucleated cell counts. Generated by immunoSEQ multiplex PCR, the TCRdb table keeps only in-frame clones and is missing some. D and trimming were read from the DNA, whereas the V and J calls and clone size are those reported in that table. The sample gives about 75,000 clones, less than 85% of which show up once; about 5% is in the top ten. The sequence came from an elderly woman with active or convalescent COVID-19. What was sequenced was peripheral blood.

CDR3 DNA sequence: TGTGCCAGCAGCTTCTGGGACAGGGGGCGCCGAACCGGGGAGCTGTTTTTT. Translating gives CASSFWDRGRRTGELFF. V gene TRBV5-6 combines with J gene TRBJ2-2, with 12 positions matching TRBD1. Germline V lookup: CDR1 SGHDT, CDR2 YYEEEE. The CDR3 extends over 17 amino acids. Trimming removed 2 bases from V and 5 bases from J; junction bases left unmatched: 7.